This TCR beta chain appears in the sequencing data of a study of blood T cell repertoires in COVID-19. Study as a whole: The United States, Italy and Spain were the sources of the acute and convalescent COVID-19 samples.

The CDR3 has 17 residues. V gave up 6 bases and J gave up 5 bases, with 25 bases separating them. Germline loops: CDR1 SNHLY, CDR2 FYNNEI. As processed by the authors: Cell counts per sample came from amplifying reference gene primers. Repertoires were generated with immunoSEQ multiplex PCR, while TCRdb's copy carries only in-frame clones and drops some. The V and J calls and clone size are taken from that table; D and trimming were inferred from the DNA. The sample has 150,000 to 250,000 clones, 80% to 85% seen once; the top ten hold around 7%. In terms of age and location, participants ranged from roughly 18 to 90 years and lived in 24 US areas. Cohort 3 donors were reported recovered after two negative PCRs, clearance, or symptom resolution.

The TCR was taken from a man aged 35 to 55 who had recovered from COVID-19. V gene TRBV2 combines with J gene TRBJ2-5; tentative D call: TRBD2 (6 bases). The sequenced sample consisted of PBMCs or T cells enriched from blood (not recorded which). DNA of the CDR3: TGTGCCAGCAGCGACACCCTTTTCGGGGGACTGAAGGAGACCCAGTACTTC. Translating gives CASSDTLFGGLKETQYF.